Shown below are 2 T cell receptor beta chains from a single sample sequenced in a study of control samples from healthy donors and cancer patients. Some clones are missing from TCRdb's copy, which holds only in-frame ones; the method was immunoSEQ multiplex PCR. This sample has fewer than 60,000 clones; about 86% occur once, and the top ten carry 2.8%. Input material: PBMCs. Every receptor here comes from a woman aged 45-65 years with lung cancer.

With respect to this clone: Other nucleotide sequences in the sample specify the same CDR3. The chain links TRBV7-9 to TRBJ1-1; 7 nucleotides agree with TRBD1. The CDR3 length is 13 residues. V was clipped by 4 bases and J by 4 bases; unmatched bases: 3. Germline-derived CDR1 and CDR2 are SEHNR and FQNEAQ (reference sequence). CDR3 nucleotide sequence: TGTGCCAGCAGCTCCCAGGGGGGCACTGAAGCTTTCTTT. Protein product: CASSSQGGTEAFF.

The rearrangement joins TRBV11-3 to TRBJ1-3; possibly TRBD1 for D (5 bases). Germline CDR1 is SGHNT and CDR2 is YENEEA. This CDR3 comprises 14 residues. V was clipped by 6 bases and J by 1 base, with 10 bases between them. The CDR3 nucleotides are TGTGCCAGCAGTAGCAGGGAATCTGGAAACACCATATATTTT. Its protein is CASSSRESGNTIYF. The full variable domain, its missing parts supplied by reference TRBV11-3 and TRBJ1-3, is EAGVVQSPRYKIIEKKQPVAFWCNPISGHNTLYWYLQNLGQGPELLIRYENEEAVDDSQLPKDRFSAERLKGVDSTLKIQPAELGDSAVYLCASSSRESGNTIYFGEGSWLTVV.